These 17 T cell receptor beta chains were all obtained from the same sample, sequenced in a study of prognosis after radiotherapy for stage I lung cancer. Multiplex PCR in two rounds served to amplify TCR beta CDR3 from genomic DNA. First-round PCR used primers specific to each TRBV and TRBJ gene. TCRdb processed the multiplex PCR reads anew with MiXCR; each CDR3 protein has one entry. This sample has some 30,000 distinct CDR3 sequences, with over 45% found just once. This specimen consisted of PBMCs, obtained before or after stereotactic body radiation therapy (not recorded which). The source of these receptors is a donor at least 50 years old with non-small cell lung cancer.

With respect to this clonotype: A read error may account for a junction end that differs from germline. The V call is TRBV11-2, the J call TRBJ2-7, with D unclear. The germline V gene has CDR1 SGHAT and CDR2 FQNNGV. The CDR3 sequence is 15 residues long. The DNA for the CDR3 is TGTGCCAGTAGCTTAGAGACGACTGTCTCCTACGAGCAGTACTTC. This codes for CASSLETTVSYEQYF.

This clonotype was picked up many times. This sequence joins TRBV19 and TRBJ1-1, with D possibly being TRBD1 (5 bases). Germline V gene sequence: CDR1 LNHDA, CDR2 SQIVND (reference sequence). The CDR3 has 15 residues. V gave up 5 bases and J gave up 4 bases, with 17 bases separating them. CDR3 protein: CASSPPGTPVTEAFF. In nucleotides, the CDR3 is TGTGCCAGTAGTCCACCCGGGACCCCCGTCACTGAAGCTTTCTTT.

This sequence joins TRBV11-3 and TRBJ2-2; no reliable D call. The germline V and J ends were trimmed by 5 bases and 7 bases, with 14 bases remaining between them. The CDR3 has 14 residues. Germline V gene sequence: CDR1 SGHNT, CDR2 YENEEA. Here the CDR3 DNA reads TGTGCCAGCAGCCTCCTTATGAGCCTCGGGGAGCTGTTTTTT. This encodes CASSLLMSLGELFF.

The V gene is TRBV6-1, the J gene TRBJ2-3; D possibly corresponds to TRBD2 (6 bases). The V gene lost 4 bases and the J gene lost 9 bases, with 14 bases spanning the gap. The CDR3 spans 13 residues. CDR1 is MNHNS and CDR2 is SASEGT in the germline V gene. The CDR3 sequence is CASSVIPRDTQYF. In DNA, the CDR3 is TGTGCCAGCAGTGTGATCCCGCGGGACACGCAGTATTTT.

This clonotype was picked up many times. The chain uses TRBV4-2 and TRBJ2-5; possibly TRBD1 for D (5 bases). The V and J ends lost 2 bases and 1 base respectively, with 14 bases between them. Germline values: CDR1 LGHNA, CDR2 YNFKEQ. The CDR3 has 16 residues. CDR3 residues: CASSQTTANFQETQYF. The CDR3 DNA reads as TGTGCCAGCAGCCAAACGACAGCGAATTTCCAAGAGACCCAGTACTTC.

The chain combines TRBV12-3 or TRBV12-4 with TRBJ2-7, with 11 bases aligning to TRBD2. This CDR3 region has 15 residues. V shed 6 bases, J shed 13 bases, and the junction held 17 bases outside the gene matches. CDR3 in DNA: TGTGCCAGCAGAGCGACTAGCGGGACCCCCCGGGATCACTACTTC. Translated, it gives CASRATSGTPRDHYF.

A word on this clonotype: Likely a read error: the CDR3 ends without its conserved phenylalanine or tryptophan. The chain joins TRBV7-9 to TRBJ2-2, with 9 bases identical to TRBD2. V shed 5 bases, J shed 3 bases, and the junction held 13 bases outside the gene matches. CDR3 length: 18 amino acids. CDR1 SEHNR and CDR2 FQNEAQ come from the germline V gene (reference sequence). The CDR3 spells CASSHLRTSESYTGELFL. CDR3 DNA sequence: TGTGCCAGCAGCCACCTGAGGACTAGCGAGTCTTACACCGGGGAGCTGTTTCTT.

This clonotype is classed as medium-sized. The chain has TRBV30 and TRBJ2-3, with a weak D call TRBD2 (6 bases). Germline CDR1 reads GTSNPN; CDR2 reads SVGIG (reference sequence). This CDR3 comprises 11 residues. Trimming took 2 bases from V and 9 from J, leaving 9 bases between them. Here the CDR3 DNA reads TGTGCCTGGAGTTCCCGGGAGACGCAGTATTTT. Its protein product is CAWSSRETQYF.

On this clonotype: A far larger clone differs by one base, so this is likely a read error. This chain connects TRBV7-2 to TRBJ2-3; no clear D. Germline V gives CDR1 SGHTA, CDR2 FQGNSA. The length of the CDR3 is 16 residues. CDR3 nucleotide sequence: TGTGCCAGCAGTTCCCCGGCCCCAAAGGTCGGCGATACGCCGTATTTT. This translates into CASSSPAPKVGDTPYF.

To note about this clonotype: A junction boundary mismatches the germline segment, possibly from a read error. CDR3: CASSYVRWQIRSGANFLTF. CDR3 bases: TGTGCCAGCAGTTACGTTCGGTGGCAAATCAGATCTGGGGCCAACTTCCTGACTTTC. V gene TRBV6-2 or TRBV6-3 combines with J gene TRBJ2-6; D possibly corresponds to TRBD1 (5 bases). There are 19 residues in the CDR3. Germline CDR1 MNHEY, CDR2 SVGEGT.

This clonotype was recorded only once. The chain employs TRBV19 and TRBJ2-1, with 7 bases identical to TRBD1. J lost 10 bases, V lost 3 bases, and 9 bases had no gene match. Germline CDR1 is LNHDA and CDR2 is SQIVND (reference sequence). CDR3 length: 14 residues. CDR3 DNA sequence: TGTGCCAGTAGTATTACAGACAGGGTCCGGGAGCAGTTCTTC. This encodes CASSITDRVREQFF.

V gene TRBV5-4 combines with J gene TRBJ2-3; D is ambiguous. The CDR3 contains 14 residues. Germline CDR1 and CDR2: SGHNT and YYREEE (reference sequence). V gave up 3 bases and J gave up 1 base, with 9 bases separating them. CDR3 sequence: CASSSALGTDTQYF. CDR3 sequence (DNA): TGTGCCAGCAGCTCTGCATTGGGCACAGATACGCAGTATTTT.

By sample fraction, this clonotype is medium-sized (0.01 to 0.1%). In DNA form, the CDR3 reads TGTGCCACCAGTGAACAGAATCAGCCCCAGCATTTT. This gives the protein CATSEQNQPQHF. The J gene is TRBJ1-5, the V gene TRBV24-1; D remains unclear. CDR1 is KGHDR and CDR2 is SFDVKD in the germline V gene. The CDR3 is made up of 12 amino acids. The V end lost 4 bases, the J end lost 4 bases, and 4 bases lay between the germline ends.

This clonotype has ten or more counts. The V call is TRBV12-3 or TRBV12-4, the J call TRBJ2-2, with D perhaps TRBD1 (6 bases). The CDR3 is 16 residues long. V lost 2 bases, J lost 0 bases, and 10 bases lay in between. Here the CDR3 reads CASSLRGSSNTGELFF. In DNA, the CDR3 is TGTGCCAGCAGTTTAAGGGGGAGCTCGAACACCGGGGAGCTGTTTTTT.

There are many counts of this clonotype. In DNA, the CDR3 is TGCAGCGTTGGTGGAGGGGTTGGCTATGGCTACACCTTC. It is translated as CSVGGGVGYGYTF. The V gene is TRBV29-1, the J gene TRBJ1-2; possible D gene TRBD1, 5 bases. The V gene lost 4 bases and the J gene lost 4 bases, with 13 bases spanning the gap. Germline lookup yields CDR1 SQVTM and CDR2 ANQGSEA. This CDR3 comprises 13 residues.

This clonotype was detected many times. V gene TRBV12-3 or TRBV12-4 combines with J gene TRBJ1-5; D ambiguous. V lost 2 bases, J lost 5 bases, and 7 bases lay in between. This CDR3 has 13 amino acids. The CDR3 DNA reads TGTGCCAGCAGTTTATGGAGCGATCAGCCCCAGCATTTT. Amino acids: CASSLWSDQPQHF.

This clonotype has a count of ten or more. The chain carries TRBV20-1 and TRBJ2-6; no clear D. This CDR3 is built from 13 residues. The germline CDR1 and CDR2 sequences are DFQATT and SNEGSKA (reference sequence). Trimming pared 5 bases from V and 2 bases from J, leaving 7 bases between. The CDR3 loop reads CSAPDAGANVLTF. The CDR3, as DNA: TGCAGTGCTCCGGACGCTGGGGCCAACGTCCTGACTTTC.